This T cell receptor (beta chain) was captured by sequencing in a study of Graves' ophthalmopathy and Graves' hyperthyroidism (dated by TCRdb to 2017 to 2018). Regarding the research as a whole: Peripheral blood was collected before any treatment was given, at the time of initial diagnosis. To explore V-J signatures that separate ophthalmopathy from hyperthyroidism, a discovery set of fewer than 110 patients was enrolled, consisting of 40 to 45 with ophthalmopathy and roughly 59 with stable hyperthyroidism. Once sampling was done, hyperthyroidism patients were given methimazole at a starting dose of 30 mg daily, while ophthalmopathy patients were given high-dose intravenous methylprednisolone. The independent validation cohort included 20 or so hyperthyroidism patients plus 17 patients who later progressed from hyperthyroidism to ophthalmopathy. In total, 120 to 150 blood samples were TCR-sequenced: approximately 40 ophthalmopathy, around 75 hyperthyroidism and about 17 hyperthyroidism-to-ophthalmopathy patients. The 90 to 100 discovery patients were randomly split 7:3 into training and test sets. In more than five hyperthyroidism patients, T-cell repertoires of thyroid tissue and blood were compared. The study used signatures of the TCR beta repertoire to tell Graves' ophthalmopathy apart from Graves' hyperthyroidism and to predict which patients would progress to ophthalmopathy.

The table lists this clonotype with many counts. Which antigen it targets is not known. No clone much larger than this one lies a single base away; base qualities are absent. A patient counted as having stable hyperthyroidism if there was no progression to ophthalmopathy within 18 months of follow-up. Hyperthyroidism patients were newly diagnosed, with disease duration under 2 months, and aged 18 to 65 years. Patients with other autoimmune diseases, uncontrolled infections, pregnancy or lactation were excluded. Clinical symptoms, serum thyroxine, TRAb, thyroid ultrasound and orbital computed tomography formed the basis of the diagnosis. Using Ficoll-Paque density gradient centrifugation, PBMCs were isolated from 10 ml of fresh peripheral blood. Total RNA was extracted using Trizol reagent, and RNA quality was checked on an Agilent 2100 Bioanalyzer. For repertoire sequencing, the TCR beta CDR3 regions were amplified from RNA transcripts. The first round of RT-PCR was done with HTBI primers and the Qiagen OneStep RT-PCR kit, and was followed by a second round of multiplex PCR, then size selection and purification. Libraries were sequenced paired-end with 100 bp reads on an Illumina HiSeq2000. On the authors' methods: SOAPnuke was used to process the reads, throwing out any read that had adapters, had uncalled bases, had a mean Phred below 15, or lacked an exact constant-primer or identifier match. COPE v1.2.5 was used to merge the high-quality paired reads. Each unique nucleotide sequence was defined as a clonotype, and clonotypes were aligned to IMGT TRB V, D and J references with MiTCR v1.1. The analysis was limited to V-J combinations with a frequency above 0.0001, which together covered approximately 99% of the repertoires. For each V-J combination, a TCR clonal expansion and chaos score was defined as F50 clonal expansion divided by the chaos observed in the TCRdist matrix. Welch's t-statistics and random forest were used to reduce the features to 10 to 15 V-J combinations, which were then used as input to a naive Bayes classifier. The similarity between thyroid and blood repertoires was quantified using the Morisita-Horn index. TCRdb's own reprocessing of the public reads used fastp at Q25 and MiXCR and kept productive beta chains. Rows with a matching CDR3 protein are joined into one entry that keeps the most common DNA and genes. These V and J calls derive from TCRdb rather than the authors' analysis. This sample comprises approximately 410,000 distinct CDR3 sequences, less than 20% of them detected only once. The top ten clones comprise roughly 7% of the sample.

Findings and caveats that apply to the study as a whole: No statistical method was used to predetermine the sample size, and group allocation was not hidden from the investigators. In validation, the model predicted ophthalmopathy progression with about 71% sensitivity and about 77% specificity; some 13 predicted patients were CT-confirmed with GO in a median of about 6.2 months. Most expanded thyroid clonotypes with frequency above 0.001 were also detected in blood, suggesting blood repertoires may reflect the thyroid immune response. In cross-validation, the 13-signature model distinguished ophthalmopathy from stable hyperthyroidism with around 90% sensitivity and about 81% specificity, while in the test set the corresponding values were around 79% and 71%.

CDR1 and CDR2 (LNHDA, SQIVND) derive from the germline V gene (reference sequence). The CDR3 covers 15 residues, taking in both the cysteine and the phenylalanine. Here the CDR3 DNA is all that survives: 45 bases in frame from base 1. V lost 4 bases and J lost 1 base, and the count of bases not matched to a germline gene is 2. The chain was built from TRBV19 and TRBJ2-7; TRBD2 fits 12 bases in the junction. The sample comprised peripheral blood. The receptor comes from a woman under 30 with stable Graves' hyperthyroidism. Donor details come from another sample of the same person, matched by shared clones. The CDR3 protein sequence reads: CASSKTSGGSYEQYF. In nucleotide form, the sequence is TGTGCCAGTAGTAAGACTAGCGGGGGATCCTACGAGCAGTACTTC.